The 9 T cell receptor beta chains below all came from one sample that was sequenced in a study of blood T cells in healthy people across ages. A sample-barcoded 5' primer and a J-beta primer mix were used in a second PCR of roughly 6 to 11 cycles. TCRdb recomputed calls from the 5' RACE reads with MiXCR, one row per CDR3 protein. The sample includes more than 550,000 distinct CDR3 sequences, 20% to 25% seen only once; the top ten take under 25%. The sample taken for sequencing was blood. These receptors originate from a man in his sixties or seventies in good health.

The chain combines TRBV7-3 with TRBJ2-1; D possibly corresponds to TRBD2 (6 bases). The ends were cut back, 6 bases at V and 0 bases at J, with 12 bases in the middle. This CDR3 comprises 15 residues. The germline gives CDR1 SGHTA, CDR2 FQGTGA. The CDR3 region has the DNA TGTGCCAGCAGTGTGGCGGGAACCTCCTACAATGAGCAGTTCTTC. Translating it yields CASSVAGTSYNEQFF.

A few counts support this clonotype. This chain connects TRBV3-1 to TRBJ2-3; 13 bases align to TRBD2. CDR1 and CDR2 (germline): LGHDT, YNNKEL (reference sequence). Trimming at V came to 0 bases and at J to 5 bases, leaving 8 bases not matched to a gene. This CDR3 region has 18 residues. CDR3 in DNA: TGTGCCAGCAGCCAAGATGTGAGGACTAGCGGGGGAGGAGATACGCAGTATTTT. Its protein is CASSQDVRTSGGGDTQYF.

The CDR3 region has the DNA TGTGCCAGCAGCCAAAAAAGCGGCGTAACTCGGGGGGATACGCAGTATTTT. This codes for CASSQKSGVTRGDTQYF. The rearrangement joins TRBV4-2 to TRBJ2-3; maybe TRBD2 (6 bases). Trimming pared 2 bases from V and 6 bases from J, leaving 21 bases between. The germline gives CDR1 LGHNA, CDR2 YNFKEQ. The CDR3 has 17 residues.

CDR3 residues: CASSLIIGTAKKTQYF. CDR3 nucleotides: TGTGCCAGCAGCTTAATTATCGGGACCGCTAAGAAGACCCAGTACTTC. The rearrangement uses TRBV7-2 and TRBJ2-1; possibly TRBD1 or TRBD2 for D (5 bases each). The better agreement between TRBJ2-5 and the DNA end casts doubt on the J call. The CDR3 is 16 amino acids. Germline V CDR1 and CDR2: SGHTA, FQGNSA.

The J gene is TRBJ1-4, the V gene TRBV4-1; the D is unclear. Trimming shortened V by 0 bases and J by 5 bases, and 10 bases separated the two germline ends. This CDR3 is built from 15 residues. The germline CDR1 and CDR2 sequences are MGHRA and YSYEKL. CDR3 nucleotide sequence: TGCGCCAGCAGCCAAGAACAGTTGGAAAATGAAAAACTGTTTTTT. Translating gives CASSQEQLENEKLFF.

This chain joins TRBV20-1 and TRBJ2-4; TRBD2 matches 7 bases. V was pared by 5 bases and J by 4 bases, with 5 bases of the junction left unmatched. Germline values: CDR1 DFQATT, CDR2 SNEGSKA (reference sequence). The CDR3 totals 13 residues. CDR3 nucleotide sequence: TGCAGTGCTCCATGGGGGGGGAAAAACATTCAGTACTTC. This encodes CSAPWGGKNIQYF.

This clonotype has only a few counts. The chain uses TRBV5-1 and TRBJ2-1; 8 bases align to TRBD2. The V and J ends lost 4 bases and 9 bases, in that order; junction bases with no gene match: 9. The germline V gene encodes CDR1 SGHRS and CDR2 YFSETQ. This CDR3 is 14 amino acids long. The CDR3 nucleotides are TGCGCCAGCAGCGCGGGACTAGTCGTGGGTGAGCAGTTCTTC. Translation: CASSAGLVVGEQFF. Full variable domain (remainder filled in from reference TRBV5-1 and TRBJ2-1): KAGVTQTPRYLIKTRGQQVTLSCSPISGHRSVSWYQQTPGQGLQFLFEYFSETQRNKGNFPGRFSGRQFSNSRSEMNVSTLELGDSALYLCASSAGLVVGEQFFGPGTRLTVL.

V and J are TRBV5-5 and TRBJ2-1, with 11 bases lining up with TRBD2. The J call may be in error: the DNA end matches TRBJ2-7 better. The V gene's germline CDR1 is SGHKS and CDR2 YYEKEE (reference sequence). CDR3 length: 16 amino acids. CDR3 loop: CASSLAGTSGLYEQYV. DNA for the CDR3: TGTGCCAGCAGCTTGGCCGGGACTAGCGGCCTCTACGAGCAGTACGTC.

The V call is TRBV18, the J call TRBJ1-1; TRBD1 might be the D (5 bases). The CDR3 consists of 12 residues. CDR1 is KGHSH and CDR2 is LQKENI in the germline V gene. With 3 bases removed from V and 8 bases from J, the gap between germline ends came to 10 bases. CDR3 sequence: CASSPTRQEAFF. Here the CDR3 DNA reads TGTGCCAGCTCACCGACCCGACAGGAAGCTTTCTTT.